These 27 T cell receptor beta chains were all obtained from the same sample, sequenced in a study of prognosis after radiotherapy for stage I lung cancer (dated by TCRdb to the early 2020s). The listed sequencing device is Illumina HiSeq 3000. The TCR beta CDR3 region was amplified from genomic DNA by two rounds of multiplex PCR. The first PCR round used primers specific to each TRBV and TRBJ gene, with sequences filed in Chinese patent CN105087789A. TCRdb trimmed public reads at Q25 via fastp, called clones via MiXCR and kept in-frame beta chains. Rows matching on CDR3 protein sequence are summarized as one entry with the most common DNA and genes. The sample table shows about 17,000 distinct CDR3 sequences, and roughly 40% are seen once. Roughly two fifths of the sample belongs to the ten largest clones. This sample comprised PBMCs, obtained before or after stereotactic body radiation therapy (not recorded which). These receptors originate from a donor aged 50 or older with non-small cell lung cancer.

The genes are TRBV5-1 and TRBJ2-3; D may correspond to TRBD1 or TRBD2 (5 bases each). Germline values: CDR1 SGHRS, CDR2 YFSETQ. CDR3 length equals 16 residues. Trimming removed 2 bases from V and 5 bases from J, with 18 bases in between. The CDR3 here is CASSLGRSLRGDTQYF. In DNA, the CDR3 is TGCGCCAGCAGCTTAGGACGGTCCTTGAGGGGAGATACGCAGTATTTT. Full variable domain (outside the CDR3, taken from reference TRBV5-1 and TRBJ2-3): KAGVTQTPRYLIKTRGQQVTLSCSPISGHRSVSWYQQTPGQGLQFLFEYFSETQRNKGNFPGRFSGRQFSNSRSEMNVSTLELGDSALYLCASSLGRSLRGDTQYFGPGTRLTVL.

Note on this clonotype: Possible read error: a much larger clone is one base away. J is TRBJ2-2 and V is TRBV19, with D unclear. CDR1 is LNHDA and CDR2 is SQIVND in the germline V gene (reference sequence). The CDR3 has 12 amino acids. CDR3 loop: CVSRRNTGELFF. The CDR3 DNA follows: TGTGTCAGTAGACGGAACACCGGGGAGCTGTTTTTT.

This clonotype was recorded only once. This likely stems from a read error, as it lies one base from a far larger clone. V gene TRBV6-2 or TRBV6-3 combines with J gene TRBJ2-2, with unresolved D. CDR1 and CDR2 (germline): MNHEY, SVGEGT. Trimming left V 7 bases short and J 4 bases short, with 16 bases between. The CDR3 runs 15 residues. In DNA, the CDR3 is TGTGCCAGCATTGACTCTTTGTCTGGCACCGGGGAGCTGTTTTTT. Its translation is CASIDSLSGTGELFF.

Within the sample, this clonotype is medium-sized (0.01 to 0.1%). The junction and the germline gene differ at one end; a read error may be behind it. This chain connects TRBV5-1 to TRBJ1-2; D unresolved. In germline, CDR1 is SGHRS, CDR2 YFSETQ. The CDR3 runs 14 residues. The CDR3 region has the DNA TGTGCCAGCAGCTTGGCCGCGGGGATGGGTGGCTACACCTTC. Translating gives CASSLAAGMGGYTF.

This clonotype showed up many times. The chain employs TRBV20-1 and TRBJ2-1; perhaps TRBD1 as D (5 bases). The CDR3 covers 12 residues. Looked up from germline, CDR1 is DFQATT and CDR2 is SNEGSKA (reference sequence). The ends were cut back, 5 bases at V and 9 bases at J, with 14 bases in the middle. The chain's CDR3 is CSAPRLQGEQFF. CDR3 bases: TGCAGTGCTCCCCGGCTTCAGGGTGAGCAGTTCTTC.

Note on this clonotype: Given a far larger clone just one base away, this is likely a sequencing read error. The V call is TRBV7-3, the J call TRBJ1-1; D gene uncertain. Germline V CDR1 and CDR2: SGHTA, FQGTGA. The CDR3 length is 15 residues. V lost 5 bases and J 7 bases, leaving 20 bases between the germline ends. CDR3 loop: CASSPQTFSPGEAFF. CDR3 DNA sequence: TGTGCCAGCAGCCCTCAGACCTTTTCGCCGGGTGAAGCTTTCTTT.

This chain links TRBV6-5 with TRBJ1-2; 8 bases match TRBD1. CDR1 is MNHEY, CDR2 SVGAGI, per germline. With 2 bases clipped from V and 1 base from J, the junction kept 3 bases outside the gene matches. CDR3 length: 15 residues. CDR3 sequence reads: CASSYRDRHNYGYTF. The CDR3 DNA reads TGTGCCAGCAGTTACCGGGACAGGCATAACTATGGCTACACCTTC.

The sample holds many counts of this clonotype. The V gene is TRBV18, the J gene TRBJ1-1; 9 bases are shared with TRBD1. Germline CDR1 KGHSH, CDR2 LQKENI. The CDR3 extends over 16 amino acids. V dropped 0 bases and J dropped 11; count of bases not matched to a gene: 13. The CDR3 DNA follows: TGTGCCAGCTCACCACCGAATAAGGGACAGGGTGGGGGGGCTTTCTTT. The encoded protein is CASSPPNKGQGGGAFF.

With respect to this clonotype: This likely came from a read error, as a far larger clone is one base away. The chain carries TRBV6-4 and TRBJ1-3; D gene uncertain. V shed 5 bases and J shed 0 bases, with 11 bases lying between them. CDR3 length: 15 residues. Germline V gene data show CDR1 as MRHNA and CDR2 as SNTAGT. This CDR3 is CASSPRMFSGNTIYF. For the CDR3, the DNA is TGTGCCAGCAGTCCCCGTATGTTCTCTGGAAACACCATATATTTT.

This clonotype has ten or more counts. V usage is TRBV6-2 or TRBV6-3 and J usage is TRBJ2-1, with TRBD2 matching 13 bases. With V trimmed by 5 bases and J by 9 bases, 10 bases remained unmatched. The germline V gene encodes CDR1 MNHEY and CDR2 SVGEGT. The CDR3 runs to 16 residues. DNA for the CDR3: TGTGCCAGCAGTGAAAGACTAGCGGGAGGTCTTATTGAGCAGTTCTTC. Protein sequence: CASSERLAGGLIEQFF.

Remarks on this clonotype: A much larger clone sits a single nucleotide away, making a read error possible. V is TRBV9 and J is TRBJ2-1, with D hard to call. V gave up 4 bases and J gave up 6 bases, with 8 bases separating them. There are 12 residues in the CDR3. CDR1 and CDR2 (germline): SGDLS, YYNGEE. Written as DNA, the CDR3 is TGTGCCAGCAGCCTCTCGTGCAATGAGCAGTTCTTC. Translating it yields CASSLSCNEQFF.

By sample share, this clonotype is medium-sized (0.01 to 0.1%). DNA of the CDR3: TGTGCCACCAGTGGCAGGGGCGAGTTCCCCTACGAGCAGTACTTC. Residues: CATSGRGEFPYEQYF. The rearrangement joins TRBV24-1 to TRBJ2-7; weak D call: TRBD1 (6 bases). This CDR3 spans 15 amino acids. Germline lookup yields CDR1 KGHDR and CDR2 SFDVKD. The V gene lost 5 bases and the J gene lost 2 bases, with 15 bases spanning the gap.

In this sample, this clonotype turned up many times. The chain joins TRBV30 to TRBJ2-3; the D gene is possibly TRBD2 (6 bases). The CDR3 spans 14 residues. The V gene's germline CDR1 is GTSNPN and CDR2 SVGIG (reference sequence). Trimming shortened V by 6 bases and J by 4 bases, and 17 bases separated the two germline ends. The CDR3 here is CACRRGREADTQYF. Here the CDR3 DNA reads TGTGCCTGCCGGCGGGGCAGGGAGGCAGATACGCAGTATTTT.

This clonotype showed up many times. The J gene is TRBJ2-1, the V gene TRBV5-4; 9 bases are shared with TRBD2. The CDR3 loop spans 14 amino acids. Losses at the gene ends were 4 bases for V and 8 bases for J; bases not matched to a gene: 7. Per germline, CDR1 SGHNT and CDR2 YYREEE (reference sequence). CDR3 DNA: TGTGCCAGCAGCACACGGGCGGGGGGGTATGAGCAGTTCTTC. Translating gives CASSTRAGGYEQFF.

This clonotype was seen at least ten times. This sequence joins TRBV18 and TRBJ2-1; the match to TRBD1 covers 10 bases. After removal of 6 bases from V and 9 bases from J, the junction contained 5 bases not matched to a gene. The length of the CDR3 is 13 residues. Germline values: CDR1 KGHSH, CDR2 LQKENI. The CDR3 region is CASSRGTGVEQFF. The CDR3 region has the DNA TGTGCCAGCTCGCGCGGGACAGGGGTTGAGCAGTTCTTC.

This sequence joins TRBV2 and TRBJ2-7; tentatively, D is TRBD1 or TRBD2 (6 bases each). CDR3 length equals 17 residues. Germline lookup yields CDR1 SNHLY and CDR2 FYNNEI. Trimming took 8 bases from V and 3 from J, leaving 26 bases between them. CDR3 sequence reads: CASGYDTLRGDNYEQYF. The DNA for the CDR3 is TGTGCCAGCGGCTACGACACGCTGCGCGGGGACAACTACGAGCAGTACTTC.

This clonotype was recorded at least ten times. The rearrangement uses TRBV4-1 and TRBJ1-5; no clear D. The CDR3 runs to 14 residues. CDR1 is MGHRA, CDR2 YSYEKL, per germline. Trimming cost V 5 bases and J 6 bases, with 14 bases left between them. CDR3 sequence: CASSNLVDGQPQHF. The CDR3 bases are TGCGCCAGCAGCAACCTCGTTGACGGTCAGCCCCAGCATTTT.

This clonotype was seen ten or more times. The chain carries TRBV24-1 and TRBJ2-5, with 7 bases matching TRBD1. Looked up from germline, CDR1 is KGHDR and CDR2 is SFDVKD. V was clipped by 3 bases and J by 4 bases; unmatched bases: 13. This CDR3 has 17 residues. The CDR3 bases are TGTGCCACCAGTGATCTAAGGGACAGCGGACATGGAGAGACCCAGTACTTC. As protein: CATSDLRDSGHGETQYF.

This clonotype was counted ten times or more. V usage is TRBV30 and J usage is TRBJ2-1, with TRBD2 as a possible D gene (5 bases). The length of the CDR3 is 14 residues. The germline V gene has CDR1 GTSNPN and CDR2 SVGIG (reference sequence). Trimming shortened V by 1 base and J by 5 bases, and 12 bases separated the two germline ends. In DNA, the CDR3 is TGTGCCTGGAGTGGCAGACTACTTAACAATGAGCAGTTCTTC. Translated: CAWSGRLLNNEQFF.

Of note for this clonotype: The germline gene is not matched at one end of the junction; a read error may be the cause. The rearrangement links TRBV29-1 to TRBJ1-1; D unclear. CDR3 length equals 14 residues. Germline assignment: CDR1 SQVTM and CDR2 ANQGSEA. The CDR3 loop is CSVENLGQNTEALF. CDR3 DNA sequence: TGCAGCGTTGAAAATCTGGGCCAGAACACTGAAGCTCTCTTT. The full variable domain, rest sourced from reference TRBV29-1 and TRBJ1-1, is SAVISQKPSRDICQRGTSLTIQCQVDSQVTMMFWYRQQPGQSLTLIATANQGSEATYESGFVIDKFPISRPNLTFSTLTVSNMSPEDSSIYLCSVENLGQNTEALFGQGTRLTVV.

There are many counts of this clonotype. The chain joins TRBV5-1 to TRBJ2-2; D may correspond to TRBD1 or TRBD2 (5 bases each). Per germline, CDR1 SGHRS and CDR2 YFSETQ. The V end lost 4 bases, the J end lost 7 bases, and 20 bases lay between the germline ends. The CDR3 contains 16 residues. CDR3 loop: CASSPLGRPTSGELFF. CDR3 DNA sequence: TGCGCCAGCAGCCCCCTGGGACGTCCGACGAGCGGGGAGCTGTTTTTT.

About this clonotype: This is likely a read error, given that the CDR3 carries no conserved phenylalanine or tryptophan at its end. This rearrangement joins TRBV7-2 to TRBJ2-7; 7 nucleotides align to TRBD2. The CDR3 extends over 15 amino acids. CDR1 is SGHTA, CDR2 FQGNSA, per germline. The CDR3 sequence is CDSSLVVGGGYEQYI. DNA for the CDR3: TGTGACAGCAGCTTAGTAGTTGGCGGGGGCTACGAGCAGTACATC.

There are many counts of this clonotype. The chain combines TRBV9 with TRBJ2-2, with no clear D. The CDR3 covers 14 residues. V lost 3 bases and J lost 4, with 10 bases in between. The germline CDR1 and CDR2 sequences are SGDLS and YYNGEE. The CDR3 loop is CASSGLTVTGELFF. The CDR3 DNA is TGTGCCAGCAGCGGTTTAACAGTCACCGGGGAGCTGTTTTTT.

The chain uses TRBV28 and TRBJ2-3, with TRBD2 matching 8 bases. The length of the CDR3 is 16 residues. Germline V gene sequence: CDR1 MDHEN, CDR2 SYDVKM. Unmatched junction bases numbered 10, after V lost 4 bases and J lost 4 bases. CDR3 in DNA: TGTGCCAGCAGTTCGATTAGCGGGGTTGGAGCAGATACGCAGTATTTT. Translation gives CASSSISGVGADTQYF.

The chain combines TRBV20-1 with TRBJ2-1; D possibly corresponds to TRBD1 (6 bases). The germline CDR1 and CDR2 sequences are DFQATT and SNEGSKA (reference sequence). The CDR3 runs 17 residues. Trimming pared 4 bases from V and 9 bases from J, leaving 28 bases between. In DNA form, the CDR3 reads TGCAGTGCTAACCGTCGGGGTGGGGCCAGGGGTATTAGTGAGCAGTTCTTC. Its translation is CSANRRGGARGISEQFF.

The chain combines TRBV5-4 with TRBJ1-1, with a tentative D call TRBD1 (5 bases). Trimming left V 4 bases short and J 0 bases short, with 19 bases between. CDR1 is SGHNT, CDR2 YYREEE, per germline (reference sequence). There are 17 residues in the CDR3. DNA of the CDR3: TGTGCCAGCAGCCCGGACTCGGCAGTGGGGGTGAACACTGAAGCTTTCTTT. Residues: CASSPDSAVGVNTEAFF.

This clonotype has at least ten counts. This rearrangement joins TRBV11-2 to TRBJ2-3, with TRBD2 identical over 11 bases. Germline V gives CDR1 SGHAT, CDR2 FQNNGV. CDR3 length: 18 amino acids. V gave up 2 bases and J gave up 0 bases; unmatched junction bases: 7. CDR3 in amino acids: CASSLNLVAGGSTDTQYF. The CDR3 bases are TGTGCCAGCAGCTTAAACCTCGTAGCGGGGGGGAGCACAGATACGCAGTATTTT.